The clone carrying this T cell receptor (beta chain) was seen a single time. Only in-frame clones appear in the TCRdb table, and some are missing; sequencing was by immunoSEQ multiplex PCR. This sample yields hundreds of thousands of clones, of which roughly nine tenths are seen a single time; around 9% belongs to the top ten. These data are taken from a study of blood T cell repertoires in COVID-19. About the research overall: From the United States, Italy and Spain came samples of acute and convalescent COVID-19. Sources were T cells, B-cell-depleted T cells, or PBMCs; the material itself was cDNA or gDNA.

The study drew participants aged about 18 to 90 years from fewer than 30 US areas. Two negative PCRs, clearance, or symptom resolution had been documented for recovered Cohort 3 donors. This TCR came from a woman aged 25 to 39 who had recovered from COVID-19. The sequencing sample was made of PBMCs or T cells enriched from blood (not recorded which).

The CDR3 is CASSPRDIPHYEQYF. The CDR3 DNA follows: TGTGCCAGTAGTCCGAGGGACATACCTCACTACGAGCAGTACTTC. The chain links TRBV19 to TRBJ2-7; weak D call: TRBD1 (6 bases). V was pared by 5 bases and J by 3 bases, with 17 bases between. Germline CDR1 and CDR2: LNHDA and SQIVND (reference sequence). The CDR3 sequence is 15 residues long. Full variable domain (rest looked up from reference TRBV19 and TRBJ2-7): DGGITQSPKYLFRKEGQNVTLSCEQNLNHDAMYWYRQDPGQGLRLIYYSQIVNDFQKGDIAEGYSVSREKKESFPLTVTSAQKNPTAFYLCASSPRDIPHYEQYFGPGTRLTVT.